The 15 T cell receptor beta chains below were found in one sample sequenced in a study of OX40 agonist ivuxolimab in advanced cancers. TCRdb keeps only in-frame clones here, not all; method: immunoSEQ multiplex PCR. This sample yields 30,000 to 35,000 clones, of which around 90% are seen a single time; about 34% belongs to the top ten. Sequences were derived from CD4+ or CD8+ T cells sorted from blood, sampled in a trial of the OX40 agonist ivuxolimab. These receptors were obtained from an adult with an advanced solid tumor such as melanoma, head and neck, liver or kidney cancer.

This chain uses TRBV15 with TRBJ2-3, with D uncertain. This CDR3 spans 16 amino acids. Germline CDR1 is LNHNV and CDR2 is YYDKDF (reference sequence). V gave up 5 bases and J gave up 3 bases, with 18 bases separating them. Here the CDR3 DNA reads TGTGCCACCAGCCCTCTGGGCGGCCACGGGACAGATACGCAGTATTTT. Amino acid sequence: CATSPLGGHGTDTQYF.

The V gene is TRBV12-5, the J gene TRBJ2-1; D is perhaps TRBD2 (7 bases). Between the trimmed V and J ends, which lost 6 bases and 11 bases, there was a span of 26 bases. The CDR3 is made up of 16 amino acids. Germline V gene data show CDR1 as LGHNT and CDR2 as FRNRAP. The CDR3: CASGPPAGARGKKQFF. The CDR3 region has the DNA TGTGCTAGTGGCCCCCCGGCGGGGGCGCGGGGTAAGAAGCAGTTCTTC.

This chain joins TRBV30 and TRBJ1-2; no reliable D call. Trimming took 1 base from V and 6 from J, leaving 12 bases between them. CDR3 length: 13 amino acids. Germline V gene lookup returns CDR1 GTSNPN and CDR2 SVGIG (reference sequence). The DNA of the CDR3 is TGTGCCTGGAGTGATATAGACCGGGATGGCTACACCTTC. As protein: CAWSDIDRDGYTF.

This chain links TRBV19 with TRBJ1-2; no firm D call. The ends were cut back, 5 bases at V and 3 bases at J, with 7 bases in the middle. The CDR3 totals 12 residues. Germline CDR1 and CDR2: LNHDA and SQIVND (reference sequence). The DNA for the CDR3 is TGTGCCAGTAGTGAGTTTTACTATGGCTACACCTTC. Translating gives CASSEFYYGYTF.

The sample holds one count of this clone. The chain combines TRBV2 with TRBJ2-2; 9 nucleotides line up with TRBD1. This CDR3 region has 15 residues. V lost 11 bases and J lost 3; bases outside the gene matches: 10. CDR1 is SNHLY and CDR2 is FYNNEI in the germline V gene. This CDR3 is CAGYTGGRDTGELFF. The CDR3, as DNA: TGTGCCGGCTATACAGGGGGCAGGGACACCGGGGAGCTGTTTTTT. The entire variable domain, with the rest obtained from reference TRBV2 and TRBJ2-2, is as follows: EPEVTQTPSHQVTQMGQEVILRCVPISNHLYFYWYRQILGQKVEFLVSFYNNEISEKSEIFDDQFSVERPDGSNFTLKIRSTKLEDSAMYFCAGYTGGRDTGELFFGEGSRLTVL.

The rearrangement links TRBV9 to TRBJ2-6, with D unclear. Germline loops: CDR1 SGDLS, CDR2 YYNGEE. The germline V and J ends were trimmed by 3 bases and 2 bases, with 6 bases remaining between them. This CDR3 is built from 14 residues. The CDR3 DNA follows: TGTGCCAGCAGCGGCAACACTGGGGCCAACGTCCTGACTTTC. This codes for CASSGNTGANVLTF.

This clone was recorded once. The genes are TRBV6-1 and TRBJ1-4; the match to TRBD1 covers 9 bases. The trim removed 3 bases at V and 3 bases at J, leaving 8 bases unmatched. This CDR3 spans 17 amino acids. Germline V gene sequence: CDR1 MNHNS, CDR2 SASEGT. The CDR3 spells CASSDGGQGIANEKLFF. The DNA for the CDR3 is TGTGCCAGCAGTGATGGCGGACAGGGGATCGCTAATGAAAAACTGTTTTTT.

In this sample, this clone turned up once. This same CDR3 is encoded by further DNA sequences in the sample. The rearrangement uses TRBV27 and TRBJ2-7, with D perhaps matching TRBD1 (6 bases). Germline V gene sequence: CDR1 MNHEY, CDR2 SMNVEV (reference sequence). CDR3 size: 13 residues. Trimming stripped 2 bases from V and 3 bases from J, with 8 bases between. The CDR3 DNA reads as TGTGCCAGCAGTTTAGGACAGAGCTACGAGCAGTACTTC. Protein product: CASSLGQSYEQYF.

The chain uses TRBV27 and TRBJ1-4; no reliable D call. There are 14 residues in the CDR3. Trimming removed 1 base at V and 8 bases at J, with 11 bases between. CDR1 is MNHEY and CDR2 is SMNVEV in the germline V gene (reference sequence). CDR3 sequence: CASSLFRGEEKLFF. Written as DNA, the CDR3 is TGTGCCAGCAGTTTATTCCGGGGTGAGGAAAAACTGTTTTTT.

The rearrangement joins TRBV11-3 to TRBJ2-1, with 7 bases that match TRBD2. CDR1 and CDR2 from the germline V gene are SGHNT and YENEEA. The CDR3 covers 17 residues. V shed 1 base and J 4 bases; nucleotides not matched to a gene: 10. The CDR3 sequence is CASSLGSSASGYNEQFF. The CDR3 bases are TGTGCCAGCAGCTTAGGGTCGTCCGCTAGCGGATACAATGAGCAGTTCTTC.

The CDR3 spells CASSFGKVTVYGYTF. CDR3 coding DNA: TGTGCCAGCAGCTTTGGCAAAGTGACGGTCTATGGCTACACCTTC. The chain couples TRBV5-6 to TRBJ1-2, with no clear D. V was cut by 2 bases and J by 4 bases, with 15 bases left in between. Germline V gene data show CDR1 as SGHDT and CDR2 as YYEEEE. This CDR3 is built from 15 residues.

The rearrangement uses TRBV11-1 and TRBJ1-2; possible D gene TRBD1, 5 bases. Trimming cost V 6 bases and J 4 bases, with 9 bases left between them. The germline CDR1 and CDR2 sequences are SGHAT and FQDESV (reference sequence). CDR3 size: 12 residues. The CDR3 coding sequence is TGTGCCAGCAGTAGGGGTCTCTATGGCTACACCTTC. Protein product: CASSRGLYGYTF.

The chain joins TRBV27 to TRBJ2-1, with D unresolved. CDR3 length: 11 residues. The germline V gene encodes CDR1 MNHEY and CDR2 SMNVEV (reference sequence). Trimming left V 7 bases short and J 9 bases short, with 10 bases between. The CDR3 reads CASTNTGEQFF. CDR3 bases: TGTGCCAGCACAAACACGGGTGAGCAGTTCTTC.

The chain joins TRBV11-2 to TRBJ2-1, with TRBD2 matching 7 bases. V lost 3 bases and J lost 10; bases outside the gene matches: 3. The CDR3 sequence is 12 residues long. The germline V gene has CDR1 SGHAT and CDR2 FQNNGV. The CDR3 DNA sequence: TGTGCCAGCAGCTTCCTAGCGGACGAGCAGTTCTTC. This translates into CASSFLADEQFF.

The chain couples TRBV16 to TRBJ2-7, with D possibly being TRBD1 (5 bases). V was shortened by 5 bases and J by 11 bases, with 16 bases between the two germline ends. This CDR3 has 12 amino acids. The germline V gene has CDR1 KGHSY and CDR2 FQNENV. The CDR3 DNA sequence: TGTGCCAGCAGCTCCTCGACAGTACATGAGTACTTC. It codes for CASSSSTVHEYF.